This TCR beta chain stems from a study of intratumoral heterogeneity in liver cancer. Study in general: With a median age of approximately 58 years, most patients were men.

No macroscopic necrosis or hemorrhage was seen in sampled areas. Sequencing used immunoSEQ multiplex PCR; TCRdb keeps in-frame clones, though not all of them. The sample holds 20,000 to 25,000 clones, 73% seen once. CDR3 length: 14 residues. The V segment lost 3 bases and the J segment 7 bases; nucleotides outside the gene matches: 5. CDR1 is LNHDA, CDR2 SQIVND, per germline (reference sequence). The sequence was obtained from a woman in her 70s with hepatocellular carcinoma. Sequenced here: tumor-adjacent normal tissue, sampled before any cancer treatment. This rearrangement joins TRBV19 to TRBJ2-1; 8 nucleotides match TRBD1. Written as DNA, the CDR3 is TGTGCCAGTAGTATCAGGACAGGGCTGAATGAGCAGTTCTTC. Its protein is CASSIRTGLNEQFF.